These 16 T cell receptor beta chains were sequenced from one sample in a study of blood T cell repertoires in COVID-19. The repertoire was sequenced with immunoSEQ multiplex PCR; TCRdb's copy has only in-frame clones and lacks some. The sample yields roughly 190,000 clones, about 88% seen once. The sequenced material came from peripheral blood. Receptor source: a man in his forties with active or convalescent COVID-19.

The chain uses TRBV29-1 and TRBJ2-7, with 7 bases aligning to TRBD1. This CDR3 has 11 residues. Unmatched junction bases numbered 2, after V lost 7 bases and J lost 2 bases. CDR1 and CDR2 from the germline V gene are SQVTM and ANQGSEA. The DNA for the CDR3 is TGCAGCGGGGGACAGACCTACGAGCAGTACTTC. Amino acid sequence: CSGGQTYEQYF.

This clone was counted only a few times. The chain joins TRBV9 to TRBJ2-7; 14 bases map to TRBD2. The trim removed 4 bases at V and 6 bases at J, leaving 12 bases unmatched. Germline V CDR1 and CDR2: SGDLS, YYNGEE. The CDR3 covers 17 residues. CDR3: CASSPPLTSGRAVEQYF. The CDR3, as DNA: TGTGCCAGCAGCCCCCCCTTGACTAGCGGGAGGGCCGTCGAGCAGTACTTC. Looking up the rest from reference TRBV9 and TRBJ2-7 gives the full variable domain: DSGVTQTPKHLITATGQRVTLRCSPRSGDLSVYWYQQSLDQGLQFLIQYYNGEERAKGNILERFSAQQFPDLHSELNLSSLELGDSALYFCASSPPLTSGRAVEQYFGPGTRLTVT.

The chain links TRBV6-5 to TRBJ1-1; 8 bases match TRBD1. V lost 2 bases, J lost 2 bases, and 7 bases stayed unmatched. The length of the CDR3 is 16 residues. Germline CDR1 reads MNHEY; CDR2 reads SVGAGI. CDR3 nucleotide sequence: TGTGCCAGCAGTTACACCGGGACAGGTGACAACACTGAAGCTTTCTTT. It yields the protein CASSYTGTGDNTEAFF.

Here the CDR3 reads CASSQDGSQETQYF. CDR3 coding DNA: TGCGCCAGCAGCCAAGACGGGTCCCAAGAGACCCAGTACTTC. The rearrangement links TRBV5-1 to TRBJ2-5; D remains ambiguous. Trimming pared 4 bases from V and 1 base from J, leaving 11 bases between. Per the germline V gene, CDR1 is SGHRS and CDR2 is YFSETQ. The CDR3 has 14 residues. The entire variable domain, with the rest obtained from reference TRBV5-1 and TRBJ2-5, is as follows: KAGVTQTPRYLIKTRGQQVTLSCSPISGHRSVSWYQQTPGQGLQFLFEYFSETQRNKGNFPGRFSGRQFSNSRSEMNVSTLELGDSALYLCASSQDGSQETQYFGPGTRLLVL.

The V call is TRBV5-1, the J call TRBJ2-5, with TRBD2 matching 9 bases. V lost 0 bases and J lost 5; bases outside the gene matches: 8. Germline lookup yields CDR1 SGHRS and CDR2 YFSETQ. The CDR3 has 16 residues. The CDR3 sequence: CASSLEGGGASETQYF. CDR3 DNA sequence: TGCGCCAGCAGCTTGGAGGGCGGGGGGGCCTCGGAGACCCAGTACTTC. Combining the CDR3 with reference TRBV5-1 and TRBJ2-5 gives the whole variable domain KAGVTQTPRYLIKTRGQQVTLSCSPISGHRSVSWYQQTPGQGLQFLFEYFSETQRNKGNFPGRFSGRQFSNSRSEMNVSTLELGDSALYLCASSLEGGGASETQYFGPGTRLLVL.

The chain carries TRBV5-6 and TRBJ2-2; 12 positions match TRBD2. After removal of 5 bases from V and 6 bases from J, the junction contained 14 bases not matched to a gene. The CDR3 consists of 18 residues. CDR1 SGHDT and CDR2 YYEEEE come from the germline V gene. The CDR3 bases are TGTGCCAGCAGTAGAATTGCTTCGCCTAGCGGGGGGGCCGGGGAGCTGTTTTTT. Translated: CASSRIASPSGGAGELFF.

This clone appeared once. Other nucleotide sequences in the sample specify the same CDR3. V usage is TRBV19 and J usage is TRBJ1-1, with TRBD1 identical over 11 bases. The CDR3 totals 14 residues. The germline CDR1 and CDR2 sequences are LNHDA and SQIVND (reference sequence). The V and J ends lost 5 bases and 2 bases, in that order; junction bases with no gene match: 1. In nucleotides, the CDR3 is TGTGCCAGTAGTTGGACAGGGGGCAACACTGAAGCTTTCTTT. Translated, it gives CASSWTGGNTEAFF.

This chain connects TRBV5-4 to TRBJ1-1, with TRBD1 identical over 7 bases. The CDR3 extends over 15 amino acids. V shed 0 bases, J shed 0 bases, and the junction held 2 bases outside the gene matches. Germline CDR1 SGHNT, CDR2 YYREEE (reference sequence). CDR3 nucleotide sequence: TGTGCCAGCAGCTTGGCCGGGACAGTGAACACTGAAGCTTTCTTT. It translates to CASSLAGTVNTEAFF. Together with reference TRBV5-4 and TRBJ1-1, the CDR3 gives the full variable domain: ETGVTQSPTHLIKTRGQQVTLRCSSQSGHNTVSWYQQALGQGPQFIFQYYREEENGRGNFPPRFSGLQFPNYSSELNVNALELDDSALYLCASSLAGTVNTEAFFGQGTRLTVV.

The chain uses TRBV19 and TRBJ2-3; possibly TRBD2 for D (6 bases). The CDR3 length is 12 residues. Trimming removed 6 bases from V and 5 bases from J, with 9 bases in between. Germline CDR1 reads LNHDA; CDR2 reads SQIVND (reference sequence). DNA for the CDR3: TGTGCCAGTAGCCCGCGGGGAGATACGCAGTATTTT. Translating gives CASSPRGDTQYF.

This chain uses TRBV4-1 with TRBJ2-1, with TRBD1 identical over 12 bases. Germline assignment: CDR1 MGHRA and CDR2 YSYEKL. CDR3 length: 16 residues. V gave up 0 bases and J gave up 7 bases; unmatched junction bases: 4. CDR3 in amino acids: CASSQDGTGGINEQFF. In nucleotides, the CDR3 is TGCGCCAGCAGCCAAGATGGGACAGGGGGCATTAATGAGCAGTTCTTC.

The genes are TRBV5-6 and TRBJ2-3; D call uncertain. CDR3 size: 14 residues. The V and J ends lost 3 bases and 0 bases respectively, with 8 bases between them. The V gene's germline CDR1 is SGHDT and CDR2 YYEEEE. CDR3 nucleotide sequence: TGTGCCAGCAGCTACGGTCCTAGCACAGATACGCAGTATTTT. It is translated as CASSYGPSTDTQYF. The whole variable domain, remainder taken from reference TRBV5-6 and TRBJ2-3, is DAGVTQSPTHLIKTRGQQVTLRCSPKSGHDTVSWYQQALGQGPQFIFQYYEEEERQRGNFPDRFSGHQFPNYSSELNVNALLLGDSALYLCASSYGPSTDTQYFGPGTRLTVL.

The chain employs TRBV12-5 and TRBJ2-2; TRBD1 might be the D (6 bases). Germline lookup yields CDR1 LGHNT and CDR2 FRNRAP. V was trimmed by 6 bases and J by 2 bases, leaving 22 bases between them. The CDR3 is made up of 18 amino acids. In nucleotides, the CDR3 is TGTGCTAGTGGGTTTCTGGTATGGGGGCCGACCAACACCGGGGAGCTGTTTTTT. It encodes CASGFLVWGPTNTGELFF.

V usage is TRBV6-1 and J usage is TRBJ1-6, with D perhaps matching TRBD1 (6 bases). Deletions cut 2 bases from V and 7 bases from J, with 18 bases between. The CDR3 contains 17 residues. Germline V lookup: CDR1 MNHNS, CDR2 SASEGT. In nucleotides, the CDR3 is TGTGCCAGCAGTGAATGGGCAGGGGCGGAGAAAAATTCACCCCTCCACTTT. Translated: CASSEWAGAEKNSPLHF.

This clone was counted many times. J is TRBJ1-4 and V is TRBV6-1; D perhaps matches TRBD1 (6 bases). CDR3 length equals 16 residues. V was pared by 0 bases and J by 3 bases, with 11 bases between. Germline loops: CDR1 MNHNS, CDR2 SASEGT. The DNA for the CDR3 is TGTGCCAGCAGTGAAGCAGGCAGGGGTGCTAATGAAAAACTGTTTTTT. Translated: CASSEAGRGANEKLFF.

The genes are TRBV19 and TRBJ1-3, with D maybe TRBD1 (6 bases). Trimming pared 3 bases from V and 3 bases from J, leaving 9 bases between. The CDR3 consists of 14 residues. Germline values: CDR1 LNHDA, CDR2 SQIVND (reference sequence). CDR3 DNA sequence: TGTGCCAGTAGTATCCCAGGGGATGGAAACACCATATATTTT. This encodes CASSIPGDGNTIYF. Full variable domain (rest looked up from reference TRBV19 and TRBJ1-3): DGGITQSPKYLFRKEGQNVTLSCEQNLNHDAMYWYRQDPGQGLRLIYYSQIVNDFQKGDIAEGYSVSREKKESFPLTVTSAQKNPTAFYLCASSIPGDGNTIYFGEGSWLTVV.

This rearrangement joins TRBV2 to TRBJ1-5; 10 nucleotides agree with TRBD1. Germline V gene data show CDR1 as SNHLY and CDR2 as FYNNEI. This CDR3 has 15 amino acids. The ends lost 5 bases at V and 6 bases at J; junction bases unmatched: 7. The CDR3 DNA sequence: TGTGCCAGCAGTTGGGACAGGGGTACGGGTCAGCCCCAGCATTTT. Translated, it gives CASSWDRGTGQPQHF.